These T cell receptor beta chains were read from a single sample in a study of blood T cell repertoires in COVID-19. Here immunoSEQ multiplex PCR was the method, and the copy in TCRdb shows in-frame clones only, minus some. This table holds approximately 130,000 clones, 75% to 90% found once. What was sequenced was peripheral blood. These receptor sequences come from a human donor in a cohort sampled during active COVID-19. Each CDR3 is given with its conserved first and last residue. The D gene is left open where the match is weak. Where a row states a size, it is once, few, many or the class of an expanded clone; other rows omit it.

j_call: TRBJ2-7; clone_size: .; d_call: TRBD1; v_call: TRBV20-1; cdr3_aa: CSASPGQGSLATDYEQYF; cdr3_nt: TGCAGTGCGAGTCCGGGACAGGGGTCACTAGCGACTGACTACGAGCAGTACTTC
j_call: TRBJ2-4; clone_size: .; d_call: TRBD2; v_call: TRBV7-2; cdr3_aa: CASSTGLVRNIQYF; cdr3_nt: TGTGCCAGCAGCACCGGACTAGTTAGAAACATTCAGTACTTC
j_call: TRBJ2-6; clone_size: .; d_call: TRBD2; v_call: TRBV4-3; cdr3_aa: CASSQALAGSGANVLTF; cdr3_nt: TGCGCCAGCAGCCAAGCACTAGCGGGCTCTGGGGCCAACGTCCTGACTTTC
j_call: TRBJ1-2; clone_size: .; d_call: TRBD1; v_call: TRBV7-8; cdr3_aa: CASSRRTGEGYTF; cdr3_nt: TGTGCCAGCAGCCGACGGACAGGAGAAGGCTACACCTTC
j_call: TRBJ2-2; clone_size: .; d_call: TRBD1; v_call: TRBV5-1; cdr3_aa: CASSLVKQGAITGELFF; cdr3_nt: TGCGCCAGCAGCTTGGTGAAACAGGGGGCTATCACCGGGGAGCTGTTTTTT
j_call: TRBJ1-1; clone_size: .; d_call: .; v_call: TRBV10-1; cdr3_aa: CASSSHSPILIEAFF; cdr3_nt: TGCGCCAGCAGTAGCCATTCACCCATTCTAATTGAAGCTTTCTTT
j_call: TRBJ1-1; clone_size: once; d_call: TRBD1; v_call: TRBV6-6; cdr3_aa: CASRGGQVNTEAFF; cdr3_nt: TGTGCCAGCAGGGGAGGACAGGTGAACACTGAAGCTTTCTTT
j_call: TRBJ1-4; clone_size: .; d_call: TRBD1; v_call: TRBV25-1; cdr3_aa: CASSGTGYEKLFF; cdr3_nt: TGTGCCAGCTCCGGGACAGGATATGAAAAACTGTTTTTT
j_call: TRBJ2-1; clone_size: .; d_call: .; v_call: TRBV5-1; cdr3_aa: CASQKVAGSYNEQFF; cdr3_nt: TGCGCCAGCCAAAAGGTCGCAGGGTCCTACAATGAGCAGTTCTTC
j_call: TRBJ1-2; clone_size: .; d_call: .; v_call: TRBV19; cdr3_aa: CASSRDSGNYGYTF; cdr3_nt: TGTGCCAGTAGTAGGGACTCTGGTAACTATGGCTACACCTTC
j_call: TRBJ2-1; clone_size: .; d_call: TRBD2; v_call: TRBV11-2; cdr3_aa: CASSLTSGGYNEQFF; cdr3_nt: TGTGCCAGCAGCCTCACTAGCGGGGGTTACAATGAGCAGTTCTTC
j_call: TRBJ1-1; clone_size: .; d_call: .; v_call: TRBV7-3; cdr3_aa: CASSLTRGDTEAFF; cdr3_nt: TGTGCCAGCAGCTTAACCCGGGGGGACACTGAAGCTTTCTTT
j_call: TRBJ1-1; clone_size: .; d_call: .; v_call: TRBV2; cdr3_aa: CASMRTVMNTEAFF; cdr3_nt: TGTGCCAGCATGAGGACAGTCATGAACACTGAAGCTTTCTTT
j_call: TRBJ1-1; clone_size: few; d_call: .; v_call: TRBV5-6; cdr3_aa: CASSPPEAFF; cdr3_nt: TGTGCCAGCAGCCCTCCTGAAGCTTTCTTT
j_call: TRBJ2-1; clone_size: .; d_call: TRBD2; v_call: TRBV6-1; cdr3_aa: CASSELEAGGPSNEQFF; cdr3_nt: TGTGCCAGCAGTGAACTCGAAGCGGGGGGGCCGAGCAATGAGCAGTTCTTC
j_call: TRBJ2-1; clone_size: .; d_call: .; v_call: TRBV29-1; cdr3_aa: CSGGLRTYNEQFF; cdr3_nt: TGCAGCGGGGGACTTAGAACCTACAATGAGCAGTTCTTC
j_call: TRBJ1-2; clone_size: .; d_call: TRBD1; v_call: TRBV5-1; cdr3_aa: CASSLRAGGYGYTF; cdr3_nt: TGCGCCAGCAGCTTGCGGGCAGGGGGCTATGGCTACACCTTC
j_call: TRBJ2-7; clone_size: .; d_call: TRBD1; v_call: TRBV5-6; cdr3_aa: CASSLYRDRGRIRAYEQYF; cdr3_nt: TGTGCCAGCAGCTTGTACCGGGACAGGGGGCGCATAAGGGCCTACGAGCAGTACTTC
j_call: TRBJ1-2; clone_size: .; d_call: .; v_call: TRBV19; cdr3_aa: CASSRLINYGYTF; cdr3_nt: TGTGCCAGTAGTAGACTCATAAACTATGGCTACACCTTC
j_call: TRBJ1-5; clone_size: .; d_call: .; v_call: TRBV21-1; cdr3_aa: CASSKPGGGSNQPQHF; cdr3_nt: TGTGCCAGCAGCAAACCCGGGGGTGGGAGCAATCAGCCCCAGCATTTT
j_call: TRBJ2-2; clone_size: .; d_call: .; v_call: TRBV7-9; cdr3_aa: CASSLDRVDTGELFF; cdr3_nt: TGTGCCAGCAGCTTAGATCGGGTCGACACCGGGGAGCTGTTTTTT
j_call: TRBJ1-1; clone_size: .; d_call: .; v_call: TRBV9; cdr3_aa: CASSVELLNTEAFF; cdr3_nt: TGTGCCAGCAGCGTAGAGCTCCTGAACACTGAAGCTTTCTTT
j_call: TRBJ1-2; clone_size: .; d_call: .; v_call: TRBV7-6; cdr3_aa: CASSPISGGLEGYTF; cdr3_nt: TGTGCCAGCAGCCCAATCTCGGGGGGTCTAGAAGGCTACACCTTC
j_call: TRBJ2-1; clone_size: .; d_call: .; v_call: TRBV4-3; cdr3_aa: CASSHEVWGSGVNEQFF; cdr3_nt: TGCGCCAGCAGCCACGAAGTCTGGGGTTCAGGGGTTAATGAGCAGTTCTTC
j_call: TRBJ1-3; clone_size: .; d_call: .; v_call: TRBV18; cdr3_aa: CASSPKTYSGNTIYF; cdr3_nt: TGTGCCAGCTCACCAAAGACATACTCTGGAAACACCATATATTTT
j_call: TRBJ2-3; clone_size: .; d_call: .; v_call: TRBV5-6; cdr3_aa: CASSSTLRGTDTQYF; cdr3_nt: TGTGCCAGCAGCTCCACCCTGCGGGGCACAGATACGCAGTATTTT
j_call: TRBJ2-3; clone_size: .; d_call: TRBD1; v_call: TRBV9; cdr3_aa: CASSVGDRGSGDTQYF; cdr3_nt: TGTGCCAGCAGCGTAGGGGACAGGGGGTCCGGAGATACGCAGTATTTT